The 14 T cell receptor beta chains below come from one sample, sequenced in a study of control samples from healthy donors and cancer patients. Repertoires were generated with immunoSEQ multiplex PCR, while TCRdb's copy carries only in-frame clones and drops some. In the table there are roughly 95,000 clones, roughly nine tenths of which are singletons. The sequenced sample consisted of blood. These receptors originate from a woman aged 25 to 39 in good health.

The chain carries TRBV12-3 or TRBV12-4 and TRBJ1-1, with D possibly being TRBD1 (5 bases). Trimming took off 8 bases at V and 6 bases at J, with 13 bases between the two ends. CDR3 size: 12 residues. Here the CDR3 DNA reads TGTGCCAGCCGATGGGGGGTGGCTGAAGCTTTCTTT. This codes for CASRWGVAEAFF.

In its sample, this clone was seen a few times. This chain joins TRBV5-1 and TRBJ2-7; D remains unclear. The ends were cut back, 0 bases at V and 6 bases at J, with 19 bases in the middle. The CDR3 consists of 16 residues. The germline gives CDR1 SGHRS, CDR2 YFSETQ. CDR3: CASSLVRLTFYSEQYF. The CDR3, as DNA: TGCGCCAGCAGCTTGGTCCGTTTGACTTTCTACAGCGAGCAGTACTTC.

CDR3 protein: CASSLGQGGDSYNSPLHF. CDR3 sequence (DNA): TGTGCCAGCAGCTTGGGACAGGGTGGTGACTCCTATAATTCACCCCTCCACTTT. This chain uses TRBV5-4 with TRBJ1-6; 7 positions agree with TRBD1. The CDR3 spans 18 residues. CDR1 and CDR2 from the germline V gene are SGHNT and YYREEE (reference sequence). The junction had 6 bases not matched to a gene; V was cut back by 0 bases and J by 0 bases.

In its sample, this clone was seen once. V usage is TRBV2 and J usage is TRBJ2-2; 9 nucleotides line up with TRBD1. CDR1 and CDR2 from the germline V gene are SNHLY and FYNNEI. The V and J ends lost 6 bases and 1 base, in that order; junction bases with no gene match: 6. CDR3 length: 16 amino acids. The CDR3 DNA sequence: TGTGCCAGCAGCCGGTCGGGACAGGGGAACACCGGGGAGCTGTTTTTT. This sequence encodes CASSRSGQGNTGELFF. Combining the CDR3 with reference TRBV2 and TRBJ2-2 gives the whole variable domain EPEVTQTPSHQVTQMGQEVILRCVPISNHLYFYWYRQILGQKVEFLVSFYNNEISEKSEIFDDQFSVERPDGSNFTLKIRSTKLEDSAMYFCASSRSGQGNTGELFFGEGSRLTVL.

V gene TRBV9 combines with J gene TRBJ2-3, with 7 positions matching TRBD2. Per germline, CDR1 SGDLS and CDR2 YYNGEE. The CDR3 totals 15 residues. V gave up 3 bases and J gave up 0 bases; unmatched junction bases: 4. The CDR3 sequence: CASSAREGSTDTQYF. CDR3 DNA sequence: TGTGCCAGCAGCGCAAGGGAGGGGAGCACAGATACGCAGTATTTT.

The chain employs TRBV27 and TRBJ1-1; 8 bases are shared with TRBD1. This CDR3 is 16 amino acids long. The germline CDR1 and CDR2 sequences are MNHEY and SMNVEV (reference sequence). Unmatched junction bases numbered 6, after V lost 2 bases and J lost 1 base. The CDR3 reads CASSLGYRGRNTEAFF. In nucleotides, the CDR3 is TGTGCCAGCAGTTTAGGGTACAGGGGGAGGAACACTGAAGCTTTCTTT.

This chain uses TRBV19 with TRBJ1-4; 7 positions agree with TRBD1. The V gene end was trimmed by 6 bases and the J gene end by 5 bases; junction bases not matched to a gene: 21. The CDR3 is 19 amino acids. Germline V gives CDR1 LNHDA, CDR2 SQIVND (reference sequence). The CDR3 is CASRGARGTASPRNEKLFF. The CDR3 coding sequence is TGTGCCAGTAGGGGGGCGCGTGGGACAGCATCACCAAGAAATGAAAAACTGTTTTTT.

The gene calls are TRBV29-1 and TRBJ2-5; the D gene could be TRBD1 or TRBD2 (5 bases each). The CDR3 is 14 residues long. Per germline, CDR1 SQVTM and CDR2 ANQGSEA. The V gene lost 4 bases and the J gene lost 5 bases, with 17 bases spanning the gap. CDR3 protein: CSVGRGVDGETQYF. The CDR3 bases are TGCAGCGTTGGGAGAGGGGTGGACGGGGAGACCCAGTACTTC.

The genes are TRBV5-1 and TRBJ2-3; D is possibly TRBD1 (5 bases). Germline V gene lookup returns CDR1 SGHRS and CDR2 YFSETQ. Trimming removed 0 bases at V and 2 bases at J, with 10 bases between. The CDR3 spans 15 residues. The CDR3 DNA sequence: TGCGCCAGCAGCTTGGGACAGATGATCACAGATACGCAGTATTTT. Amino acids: CASSLGQMITDTQYF. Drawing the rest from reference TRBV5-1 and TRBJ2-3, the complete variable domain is KAGVTQTPRYLIKTRGQQVTLSCSPISGHRSVSWYQQTPGQGLQFLFEYFSETQRNKGNFPGRFSGRQFSNSRSEMNVSTLELGDSALYLCASSLGQMITDTQYFGPGTRLTVL.

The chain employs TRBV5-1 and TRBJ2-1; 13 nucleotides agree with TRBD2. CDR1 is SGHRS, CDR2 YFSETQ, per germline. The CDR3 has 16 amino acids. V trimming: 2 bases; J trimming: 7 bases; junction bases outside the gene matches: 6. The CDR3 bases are TGCGCCAGCAGCTTAACCGGGACTAGCGGGATGAATGAGCAGTTCTTC. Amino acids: CASSLTGTSGMNEQFF.

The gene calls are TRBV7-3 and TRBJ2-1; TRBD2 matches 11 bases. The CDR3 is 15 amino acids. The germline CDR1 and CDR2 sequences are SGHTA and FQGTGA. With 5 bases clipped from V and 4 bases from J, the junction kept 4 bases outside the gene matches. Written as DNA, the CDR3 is TGTGCCAGCAGCCTCCTAGCGGGGGGATACAATGAGCAGTTCTTC. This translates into CASSLLAGGYNEQFF.

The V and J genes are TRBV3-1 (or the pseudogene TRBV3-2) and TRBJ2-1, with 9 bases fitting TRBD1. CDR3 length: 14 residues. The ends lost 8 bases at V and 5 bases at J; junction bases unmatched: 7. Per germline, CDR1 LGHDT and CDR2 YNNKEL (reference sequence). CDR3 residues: CASRDRVYHNEQFF. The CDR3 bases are TGTGCCAGCCGGGACAGGGTTTACCACAATGAGCAGTTCTTC.

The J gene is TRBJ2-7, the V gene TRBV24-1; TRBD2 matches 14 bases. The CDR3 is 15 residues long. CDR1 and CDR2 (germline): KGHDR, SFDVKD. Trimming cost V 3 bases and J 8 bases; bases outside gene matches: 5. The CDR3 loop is CATSDGTSGGWQQYF. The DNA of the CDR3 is TGTGCCACCAGTGATGGGACTAGCGGGGGTTGGCAGCAGTACTTC.

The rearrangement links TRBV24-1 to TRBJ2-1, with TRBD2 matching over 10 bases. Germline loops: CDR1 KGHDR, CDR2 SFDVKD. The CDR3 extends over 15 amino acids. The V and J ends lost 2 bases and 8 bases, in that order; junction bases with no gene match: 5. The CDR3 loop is CATSDSGLAMDEQFF. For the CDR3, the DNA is TGTGCCACCAGTGATTCGGGACTAGCGATGGATGAGCAGTTCTTC.